Following are 9 T cell receptor beta chains from one sample sequenced in a study of T cell responses to AZD1222 COVID-19 vaccine. Data came from immunoSEQ multiplex PCR; TCRdb stores just in-frame clones and leaves some out. The sample holds more than 95,000 clones; 80% to 90% are singletons and the top ten take approximately 20%. The starting material was peripheral blood, obtained on day 0 of AZD1222 vaccination. These receptors were obtained from an adult in good health.

The chain couples TRBV4-3 to TRBJ1-2; D remains ambiguous. Trimming stripped 0 bases from V and 2 bases from J, with 10 bases between. This CDR3 contains 15 residues. Germline V gene data show CDR1 as LGHNA and CDR2 as YSLEER. The CDR3 reads CASSQEYTNNYGYTF. CDR3 DNA: TGCGCCAGCAGCCAAGAATATACCAACAACTATGGCTACACCTTC.

The chain joins TRBV5-1 to TRBJ2-5; 8 nucleotides match TRBD2. Germline V CDR1 and CDR2: SGHRS, YFSETQ. The CDR3 runs to 15 residues. Trimming at V came to 1 base and at J to 5 bases, leaving 7 bases not matched to a gene. CDR3 nucleotide sequence: TGCGCCAGCAGCTTGCCCGGGGGGGCCAGGGAGACCCAGTACTTC. Its protein product is CASSLPGGARETQYF.

CDR3 nucleotides: TGTGCCAGCAGCAAAGGGGGGGGCTCCTACGAGCAGTACTTC. This encodes CASSKGGGSYEQYF. This chain uses TRBV7-2 with TRBJ2-7; perhaps TRBD2 as D (7 bases). Germline-derived CDR1 and CDR2 are SGHTA and FQGNSA. The CDR3 loop spans 14 amino acids. Trimming took off 5 bases at V and 0 bases at J, with 11 bases between the two ends.

This clone was counted only a few times. The chain is built from TRBV30 and TRBJ1-1; the match to TRBD1 covers 7 bases. The germline V gene has CDR1 GTSNPN and CDR2 SVGIG (reference sequence). The CDR3 is made up of 13 amino acids. V lost 5 bases, J lost 0 bases, and 3 bases stayed unmatched. The CDR3 region is CAWWGQMNTEAFF. The DNA for the CDR3 is TGTGCCTGGTGGGGACAGATGAACACTGAAGCTTTCTTT.

The chain couples TRBV29-1 to TRBJ2-5; TRBD2 matches 13 bases. V dropped 7 bases and J dropped 4; count of bases not matched to a gene: 6. This CDR3 is 14 amino acids long. Germline V lookup: CDR1 SQVTM, CDR2 ANQGSEA. CDR3 sequence reads: CSARTSGSIETQYF. DNA of the CDR3: TGCAGCGCCCGGACTAGCGGGAGTATAGAGACCCAGTACTTC. Full variable domain (outside the CDR3, taken from reference TRBV29-1 and TRBJ2-5): SAVISQKPSRDICQRGTSLTIQCQVDSQVTMMFWYRQQPGQSLTLIATANQGSEATYESGFVIDKFPISRPNLTFSTLTVSNMSPEDSSIYLCSARTSGSIETQYFGPGTRLLVL.

V gene TRBV28 combines with J gene TRBJ2-7; D is possibly TRBD1 (6 bases). The V end was cut by 5 bases, the J end by 4 bases, with 9 bases between. Germline assignment: CDR1 MDHEN and CDR2 SYDVKM. The CDR3 loop spans 12 amino acids. The CDR3 nucleotides read TGTGCCAGCAGTCTTACAGGGTACGAGCAGTACTTC. Translating it yields CASSLTGYEQYF.

The chain recombines TRBV7-9 with TRBJ1-1; 10 positions agree with TRBD1. V lost 5 bases, J lost 0 bases, and 3 bases stayed unmatched. The CDR3 is 15 residues long. CDR1 and CDR2 from the germline V gene are SEHNR and FQNEAQ (reference sequence). Here the CDR3 reads CASSAGQGVNTEAFF. CDR3 coding DNA: TGTGCCAGCAGCGCCGGACAGGGGGTGAACACTGAAGCTTTCTTT.

A single count supports this clone. The CDR3 region is CASRKTANTEAFF. The CDR3 region has the DNA TGTGCCAGCAGAAAGACCGCGAACACTGAAGCTTTCTTT. This sequence joins TRBV28 and TRBJ1-1; D not resolved. V lost 6 bases and J lost 1, with 9 bases in between. This CDR3 is 13 amino acids long. The germline V gene has CDR1 MDHEN and CDR2 SYDVKM. The variable domain in full, completed from reference TRBV28 and TRBJ1-1, reads DVKVTQSSRYLVKRTGEKVFLECVQDMDHENMFWYRQDPGLGLRLIYFSYDVKMKEKGDIPEGYSVSREKKERFSLILESASTNQTSMYLCASRKTANTEAFFGQGTRLTVV.

The chain recombines TRBV7-9 with TRBJ1-2; D is undetermined. The CDR3 spans 12 residues. Germline V gene sequence: CDR1 SEHNR, CDR2 FQNEAQ (reference sequence). V lost 5 bases, J lost 1 base, and 5 bases lay in between. The CDR3 spells CASSDGNYGYTF. The CDR3 nucleotides are TGTGCCAGCAGCGACGGTAACTATGGCTACACCTTC.